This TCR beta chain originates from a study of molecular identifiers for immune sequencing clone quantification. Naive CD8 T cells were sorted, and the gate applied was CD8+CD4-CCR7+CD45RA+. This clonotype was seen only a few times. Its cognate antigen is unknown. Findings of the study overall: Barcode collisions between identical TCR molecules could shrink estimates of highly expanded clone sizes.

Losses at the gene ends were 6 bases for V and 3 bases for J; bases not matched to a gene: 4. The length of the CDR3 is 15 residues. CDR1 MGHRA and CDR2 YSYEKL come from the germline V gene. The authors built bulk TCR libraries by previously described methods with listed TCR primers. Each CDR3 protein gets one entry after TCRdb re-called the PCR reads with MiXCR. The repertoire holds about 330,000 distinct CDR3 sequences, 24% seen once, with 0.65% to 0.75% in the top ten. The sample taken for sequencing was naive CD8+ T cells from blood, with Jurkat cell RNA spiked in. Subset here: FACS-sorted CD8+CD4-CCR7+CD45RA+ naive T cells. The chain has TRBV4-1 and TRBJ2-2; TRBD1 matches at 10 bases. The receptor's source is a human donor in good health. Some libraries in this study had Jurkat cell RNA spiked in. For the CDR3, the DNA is TGCGCCAGCAGGCGACAGGGGGCGGACACCGGGGAGCTGTTTTTT. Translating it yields CASRRQGADTGELFF.